This T cell receptor beta chain was documented in a study of long-term antiretroviral therapy in people with HIV. Study conclusions and caveats: Compared with controls, HIV repertoires showed narrower CDR3 length ranges. Upon ART, diversity increased but remained lower than transplant donor controls. Clonal populations expanded prior to ART predominated within the repertoire at all time points.

Turning to this clone: What it recognizes is unknown.

This was the immunoSEQ v3.0 assay at survey level. Libraries were prepared by immunoSEQ multiplex PCR; TCRdb keeps only in-frame clonotypes and omits some of them. The profile shows approximately 21,000 clones, about nine tenths of them singletons. V shed 4 bases, J shed 5 bases, and the junction held 10 bases outside the gene matches. Per the germline V gene, CDR1 is MGHRA and CDR2 is YSYEKL. This CDR3 region has 15 residues. This receptor was identified in a young woman with HIV. The sequenced sample was unsorted PBMCs, obtained nearly 4.5 years before starting antiretroviral therapy. The rearrangement joins TRBV4-1 to TRBJ1-2; 7 bases match TRBD1. CDR3 residues: CASSPGQTQIYGYTF. CDR3 nucleotide sequence: TGCGCCAGCAGCCCGGGACAGACCCAAATTTATGGCTACACCTTC.